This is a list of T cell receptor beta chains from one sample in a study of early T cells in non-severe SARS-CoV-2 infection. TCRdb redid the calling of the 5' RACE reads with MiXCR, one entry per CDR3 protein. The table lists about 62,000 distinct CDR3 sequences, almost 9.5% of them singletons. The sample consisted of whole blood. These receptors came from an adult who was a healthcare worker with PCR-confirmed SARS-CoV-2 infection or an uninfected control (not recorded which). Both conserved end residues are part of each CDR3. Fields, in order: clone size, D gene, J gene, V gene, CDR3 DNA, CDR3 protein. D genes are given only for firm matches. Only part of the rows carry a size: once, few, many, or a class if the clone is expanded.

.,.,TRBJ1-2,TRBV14,TGTGCCAGCAGCCAAGATAGATTCCCGAACGATGGCTACACCTTC,CASSQDRFPNDGYTF
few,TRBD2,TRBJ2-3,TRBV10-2,TGCGCCAGCAGTGATTATCTAGCGGGCACAGATACGCAGTATTTT,CASSDYLAGTDTQYF
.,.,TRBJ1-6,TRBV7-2,TGTGCCAGCAGCTTAAACAGGCAGGAACCCCTCCACTTT,CASSLNRQEPLHF
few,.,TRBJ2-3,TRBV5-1,TGCGCCAGCAGCTTGGGACTAGGGACAGATACGCAGTATTTT,CASSLGLGTDTQYF
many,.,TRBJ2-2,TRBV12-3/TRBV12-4,TGTGCCAGCAGTGGCTCAGGGGTGATAAAGTACACCGGGGAGCTGTTTTTT,CASSGSGVIKYTGELFF
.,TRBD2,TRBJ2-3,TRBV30,TGTGCCTGGAGTGGAATGGAGCGGGGGGGCCAAGCCGATACGCAGTATTTT,CAWSGMERGGQADTQYF
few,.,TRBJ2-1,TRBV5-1,TGCGCCAGCAGCTTGGACGGGGACTCCTACAATGAGCAGTTCTTC,CASSLDGDSYNEQFF
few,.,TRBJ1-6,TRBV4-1,TGCGCCAGCAGCCACGAGCCCACAGGGAAGTATAATTCACCCCTCCACTTT,CASSHEPTGKYNSPLHF
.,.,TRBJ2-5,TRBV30,TGTGCCTGGACGCGTTGGAGCGGGCCACGGGGGGAGACCCAGTACTTC,CAWTRWSGPRGETQYF
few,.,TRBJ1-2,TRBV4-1,TGCGCCAGCAGCCAAGAATACCCCACGCCCTTTGGCTACACCTTC,CASSQEYPTPFGYTF